Following are 6 T cell receptor beta chains from one sample sequenced in a study of technical replicates of blood from a handful of donors (dated by TCRdb to 2016 to 2017). Receptor libraries were prepared by the immunoSEQ multiplex PCR assay. Sourced from immuneACCESS, this table was stored by TCRdb with only in-frame sequences that have V and J called. A share of the clones is absent; for the studies checked, an unresolved V gene accounts for under half, and the remainder has no known explanation. The sample table contains approximately 85,000 clones; only one count was recorded for about 90% of them. The ten largest clonotypes hold 0.25% to 0.35% of the sample. The material sequenced was T cells isolated from PBMCs. Receptor source: a human donor in good health.

The V gene is TRBV6-6, the J gene TRBJ2-7, with D possibly matching TRBD2 (6 bases). This CDR3 has 16 amino acids. The V and J ends lost 6 bases and 3 bases respectively, with 21 bases between them. CDR1 MNHNY and CDR2 SVGAGI come from the germline V gene (reference sequence). The DNA for the CDR3 is TGTGCCAGCAGAACGGATCCCGGGACCGGGGGCTACGAGCAGTACTTC. This sequence encodes CASRTDPGTGGYEQYF.

This chain uses TRBV6-6 with TRBJ2-3; D ambiguous. This CDR3 spans 11 amino acids. Looked up from germline, CDR1 is MNHNY and CDR2 is SVGAGI (reference sequence). V lost 5 bases and J lost 5, with 5 bases in between. The CDR3 region has the DNA TGTGCCAGCAGTGGCGGAGATACGCAGTATTTT. It yields the protein CASSGGDTQYF.

This clone was found once. CDR3 DNA sequence: TGTGCCAGTAGTATGGGCCTAGCGGGAACCCCCTACAATGAGCAGTTCTTC. It encodes CASSMGLAGTPYNEQFF. J is TRBJ2-1 and V is TRBV19; TRBD2 matches at 9 bases. CDR1 is LNHDA and CDR2 is SQIVND in the germline V gene (reference sequence). The CDR3 consists of 17 residues. V shed 3 bases and J 2 bases; nucleotides not matched to a gene: 8.

In this sample, this clone turned up once. The chain joins TRBV2 to TRBJ1-2; TRBD1 matches at 9 bases. This CDR3 region has 15 residues. V shed 6 bases, J shed 0 bases, and the junction held 5 bases outside the gene matches. Germline V gene lookup returns CDR1 SNHLY and CDR2 FYNNEI. CDR3 amino acids: CASRRTGATNYGYTF. The CDR3 bases are TGTGCCAGCAGGAGGACAGGGGCCACTAACTATGGCTACACCTTC. The entire variable domain, with the rest obtained from reference TRBV2 and TRBJ1-2, is as follows: EPEVTQTPSHQVTQMGQEVILRCVPISNHLYFYWYRQILGQKVEFLVSFYNNEISEKSEIFDDQFSVERPDGSNFTLKIRSTKLEDSAMYFCASRRTGATNYGYTFGSGTRLTVV.

The table lists this clone with a few counts. The rearrangement uses TRBV30 and TRBJ1-2; D is unclear. This CDR3 has 14 amino acids. The germline gives CDR1 GTSNPN, CDR2 SVGIG (reference sequence). Trimming removed 1 base at V and 7 bases at J, with 16 bases between. The CDR3 here is CAWSAGGRSSGYTF. In nucleotides, the CDR3 is TGTGCCTGGAGTGCAGGAGGGAGATCAAGTGGCTACACCTTC. Complete variable domain (other parts from reference TRBV30 and TRBJ1-2): SQTIHQWPATLVQPVGSPLSLECTVEGTSNPNLYWYRQAAGRGLQLLFYSVGIGQISSEVPQNLSASRPQDRQFILSSKKLLLSDSGFYLCAWSAGGRSSGYTFGSGTRLTVV.

On this clone itself: The junction does not match germline at one end; this may be a read error. The chain recombines TRBV2 with TRBJ2-3, with 10 positions matching TRBD2. Germline assignment: CDR1 SNHLY and CDR2 FYNNEI. The CDR3 sequence is 13 residues long. CDR3 DNA sequence: TGTGCCAGCATTGAAACCGGGACTAGCGCGCAGTATTTT. Encoded protein: CASIETGTSAQYF.